The 20 T cell receptor beta chains below all came from one sample that was sequenced in a study of T cell changes during pregnancy in multiple sclerosis. Assay: immunoSEQ multiplex PCR; the TCRdb copy retains only in-frame clones and omits some. The table lists about 47,000 clones, around 91% of them singletons. Material: CD8+ T cells from peripheral blood mononuclear cells, obtained in the second trimester of pregnancy. The receptors stem from a female donor with multiple sclerosis, enrolled in a pregnancy study.

Notes on this clone: Other nucleotide sequences in the sample specify the same CDR3. This chain links TRBV7-6 with TRBJ2-7; D is unclear. Trimming shortened V by 5 bases and J by 4 bases, and 12 bases separated the two germline ends. The CDR3 runs 13 residues. The germline CDR1 and CDR2 sequences are SGHVS and FNYEAQ. The CDR3 is CASSSGPNYEQYF. As DNA, the CDR3 is TGTGCCAGCAGCAGTGGGCCAAATTACGAGCAGTACTTC.

V and J are TRBV29-1 and TRBJ1-3, with D maybe TRBD1 (6 bases). The CDR3 contains 14 residues. V shed 4 bases and J shed 3 bases, with 13 bases lying between them. Germline V gives CDR1 SQVTM, CDR2 ANQGSEA. The CDR3 here is CSVGGGRLGNTIYF. DNA for the CDR3: TGCAGCGTTGGCGGGGGGCGCCTTGGAAACACCATATATTTT.

A remark on this clone: A much larger clone differs from this one at a single base, so this may be a read error. This sequence joins TRBV6-1 and TRBJ2-4; 7 positions agree with TRBD2. The CDR3 extends over 16 amino acids. Germline V CDR1 and CDR2: MNHNS, SASEGT. The CDR3 bases are TGTGTCAGCAGTGAACTTTGGGGAGGGCCTCAAAACATTCAGTACTTC. It translates to CVSSELWGGPQNIQYF.

The CDR3 reads CASSVTGTNYGYTF. The CDR3 bases are TGTGCCAGTAGCGTTACCGGGACAAACTATGGCTACACCTTC. The V call is TRBV19, the J call TRBJ1-2; D is perhaps TRBD1 (6 bases). Trimming removed 6 bases at V and 2 bases at J, with 13 bases between. Germline CDR1 and CDR2: LNHDA and SQIVND (reference sequence). The CDR3 length is 14 residues.

The chain uses TRBV7-6 and TRBJ2-2, with 12 bases fitting TRBD1. V shed 1 base and J 4 bases; nucleotides not matched to a gene: 7. The CDR3 spans 18 residues. The germline CDR1 and CDR2 sequences are SGHVS and FNYEAQ. CDR3 region: CASSLGVSGQGATGELFF. Here the CDR3 DNA reads TGTGCCAGCAGCTTAGGCGTCTCGGGACAGGGGGCCACCGGGGAGCTGTTTTTT.

The CDR3 sequence is CASSLDYTSNQPQHF. DNA of the CDR3: TGTGCCAGCAGTTTAGACTACACTAGCAATCAGCCCCAGCATTTT. The chain has TRBV27 and TRBJ1-5; D is undetermined. With 2 bases removed from V and 0 bases from J, the gap between germline ends came to 8 bases. The germline gives CDR1 MNHEY, CDR2 SMNVEV (reference sequence). This CDR3 contains 15 residues.

The CDR3 is CASSQPGQGLYEQYF. The CDR3, as DNA: TGCGCCAGCAGCCAACCGGGACAGGGACTTTACGAGCAGTACTTC. The chain combines TRBV4-1 with TRBJ2-7, with 9 bases matching TRBD1. With 2 bases clipped from V and 4 bases from J, the junction kept 6 bases outside the gene matches. Germline lookup yields CDR1 MGHRA and CDR2 YSYEKL. This CDR3 has 15 residues.

The sample holds many counts of this clone. The genes are TRBV6-4 and TRBJ2-1; D perhaps matches TRBD1 (6 bases). Per the germline V gene, CDR1 is MRHNA and CDR2 is SNTAGT. V was shortened by 3 bases and J by 2 bases, with 11 bases between the two germline ends. The CDR3 covers 15 residues. This chain's CDR3 is CASSERTEAYNEQFF. CDR3 in DNA: TGTGCCAGCAGTGAAAGGACAGAAGCCTACAATGAGCAGTTCTTC.

This clone has just one count. The gene calls are TRBV5-5 and TRBJ2-7; 7 bases are shared with TRBD2. Trimming at V came to 1 base and at J to 7 bases, leaving 11 bases not matched to a gene. From germline, CDR1 is SGHKS and CDR2 YYEKEE (reference sequence). CDR3 length: 15 residues. The CDR3 loop is CASSLSPSGRSEQYF. The DNA for the CDR3 is TGTGCCAGCAGCTTGTCTCCTAGCGGCCGGTCGGAGCAGTACTTC.

The chain employs TRBV19 and TRBJ1-4; D is unresolved. The CDR3 runs to 15 residues. The V and J ends lost 1 base and 5 bases respectively, with 11 bases between them. CDR1 and CDR2 (germline): LNHDA, SQIVND (reference sequence). This chain's CDR3 is CASSIVHTRNEKLFF. Here the CDR3 DNA reads TGTGCCAGTAGTATAGTACATACTAGAAATGAAAAACTGTTTTTT.

V gene TRBV6-1 combines with J gene TRBJ2-7; D is possibly TRBD2 (6 bases). Trimming left V 2 bases short and J 0 bases short, with 11 bases between. Germline-derived CDR1 and CDR2 are MNHNS and SASEGT. The CDR3 is 15 residues long. CDR3 in DNA: TGTGCCAGCAGTGAAACTCCGGGGGACTCCTACGAGCAGTACTTC. Amino acid sequence: CASSETPGDSYEQYF.

V usage is TRBV25-1 and J usage is TRBJ2-7; 7 nucleotides agree with TRBD2. The CDR3 spans 14 residues. V was pared by 2 bases and J by 1 base, with 2 bases of the junction left unmatched. From germline, CDR1 is MGHDK and CDR2 SYGVNS. The CDR3 bases are TGTGCCAGCAGTGAAGAGGGAGGGTCCTACGAGCAGTACTTC. This sequence encodes CASSEEGGSYEQYF.

The rearrangement links TRBV5-4 to TRBJ2-2; 12 bases are shared with TRBD2. V shed 0 bases and J 6 bases; nucleotides not matched to a gene: 6. The CDR3 loop spans 17 amino acids. CDR1 and CDR2 (germline): SGHNT, YYREEE (reference sequence). CDR3 DNA sequence: TGTGCCAGCAGCTTGGAGCCTAGCGGGGGGGCAGCCGGGGAGCTGTTTTTT. Translated, it gives CASSLEPSGGAAGELFF.

The chain employs TRBV27 and TRBJ2-5, with D possibly matching TRBD2 (6 bases). There are 19 residues in the CDR3. CDR1 is MNHEY and CDR2 is SMNVEV in the germline V gene (reference sequence). V gave up 6 bases and J gave up 0 bases, with 26 bases separating them. In DNA, the CDR3 is TGTGCCAGCAGCCAATCTAGAATAACTAGCCAGGTTCACCAAGAGACCCAGTACTTC. This encodes CASSQSRITSQVHQETQYF.

The chain has TRBV10-2 and TRBJ2-7; TRBD2 matches 10 bases. The CDR3 contains 14 residues. Germline CDR1 WSHSY, CDR2 SAAADI. Trimming at V came to 4 bases and at J to 6 bases, leaving 6 bases not matched to a gene. The CDR3 DNA reads as TGCGCCAGCAGTGTCCTAGCGGGAGATGGCGAGCAGTACTTC. This codes for CASSVLAGDGEQYF.

The rearrangement uses TRBV2 and TRBJ2-5, with D perhaps matching TRBD2 (6 bases). The germline CDR1 and CDR2 sequences are SNHLY and FYNNEI. V was trimmed by 3 bases and J by 5 bases, leaving 13 bases between them. There are 14 residues in the CDR3. The CDR3 protein is CASSDGGATETQYF. CDR3 bases: TGTGCCAGCAGTGATGGCGGGGCTACCGAGACCCAGTACTTC.

The rearrangement links TRBV13 to TRBJ2-7; D remains unclear. The CDR3 has 12 amino acids. Germline CDR1 is PRHDT and CDR2 is FYEKMQ (reference sequence). Trimming took off 5 bases at V and 0 bases at J, with 5 bases between the two ends. In nucleotides, the CDR3 is TGTGCCAGCAGCCTTTACTCCTACGAGCAGTACTTC. This codes for CASSLYSYEQYF.

The rearrangement uses TRBV10-2 and TRBJ2-7; 8 nucleotides align to TRBD2. Trimming at V came to 10 bases and at J to 0 bases, leaving 11 bases not matched to a gene. This CDR3 region has 15 residues. Germline V gene lookup returns CDR1 WSHSY and CDR2 SAAADI. The CDR3 DNA reads as TGCGCCACCCGGGGGGGGGCGGGGAGCTCCTACGAGCAGTACTTC. Its translation: CATRGGAGSSYEQYF.

The J gene is TRBJ2-5, the V gene TRBV9; D ambiguous. The CDR3 has 14 amino acids. Trimming took 0 bases from V and 4 from J, leaving 10 bases between them. CDR1 is SGDLS and CDR2 is YYNGEE in the germline V gene. The CDR3 sequence: CASSVATGSETQYF. In nucleotides, the CDR3 is TGTGCCAGCAGCGTAGCTACCGGGTCAGAGACCCAGTACTTC.

The CDR3 reads CASSLQIAGVAFF. Here the CDR3 DNA reads TGTGCCAGCAGCTTACAAATCGCCGGAGTGGCTTTCTTT. V gene TRBV13 combines with J gene TRBJ1-1, with D unclear. The CDR3 has 13 amino acids. Trimming removed 2 bases at V and 11 bases at J, with 15 bases between. In germline, CDR1 is PRHDT, CDR2 FYEKMQ (reference sequence). Full variable domain (remainder filled in from reference TRBV13 and TRBJ1-1): AAGVIQSPRHLIKEKRETATLKCYPIPRHDTVYWYQQGPGQDPQFLISFYEKMQSDKGSIPDRFSAQQFSDYHSELNMSSLELGDSALYFCASSLQIAGVAFFGQGTRLTVV.